What follows are 3 T cell receptor beta chains derived from one specimen sequenced in a study of shared clonotypes between healthy human individuals. Assay: immunoSEQ multiplex PCR; the TCRdb copy retains only in-frame clones and omits some. Of some 470,000 clones detected, 76% appear once; the ten largest clones hold 10% to 15%. The material sequenced was PBMCs. The origin of the receptors is a woman in her 40s in good health. Some clones in this sample may be carry-over from other donors' samples.

V gene TRBV28 combines with J gene TRBJ2-3, with TRBD1 matching 8 bases. Germline V lookup: CDR1 MDHEN, CDR2 SYDVKM. The V gene end was trimmed by 3 bases and the J gene end by 5 bases; junction bases not matched to a gene: 13. The CDR3 is made up of 17 amino acids. The DNA of the CDR3 is TGTGCCAGCAGTTTTGGTCTCAGGGGGCGAGGGGGAGATACGCAGTATTTT. The encoded protein is CASSFGLRGRGGDTQYF.

The genes are TRBV28 and TRBJ2-5; no definite D call. This CDR3 comprises 14 residues. The germline V and J ends were trimmed by 4 bases and 5 bases, with 14 bases remaining between them. From germline, CDR1 is MDHEN and CDR2 SYDVKM. The CDR3 DNA is TGTGCCAGCAGTTGGACGGCGGCGTCGGAGACCCAGTACTTC. The encoded protein is CASSWTAASETQYF.

The chain's CDR3 is CASSQGRVSSYEQYF. The DNA for the CDR3 is TGTGCCAGCAGCCAGGGTCGAGTAAGCTCCTACGAGCAGTACTTC. This chain connects TRBV7-9 to TRBJ2-7, with TRBD1 as a possible D gene (5 bases). Looked up from germline, CDR1 is SEHNR and CDR2 is FQNEAQ (reference sequence). This CDR3 is 15 amino acids long. Trimming shortened V by 5 bases and J by 0 bases, and 14 bases separated the two germline ends.